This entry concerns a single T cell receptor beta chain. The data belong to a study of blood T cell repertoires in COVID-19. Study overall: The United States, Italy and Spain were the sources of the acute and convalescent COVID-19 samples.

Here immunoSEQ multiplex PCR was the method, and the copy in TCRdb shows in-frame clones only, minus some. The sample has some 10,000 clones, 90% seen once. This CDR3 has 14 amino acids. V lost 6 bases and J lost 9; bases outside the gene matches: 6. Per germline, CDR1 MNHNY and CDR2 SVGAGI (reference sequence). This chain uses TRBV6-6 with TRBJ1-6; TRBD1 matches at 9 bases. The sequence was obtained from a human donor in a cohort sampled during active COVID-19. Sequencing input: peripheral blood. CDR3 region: CASRGTGRLSPLHF. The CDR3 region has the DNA TGTGCCAGCAGGGGGACAGGGAGGCTTTCACCCCTCCACTTT.